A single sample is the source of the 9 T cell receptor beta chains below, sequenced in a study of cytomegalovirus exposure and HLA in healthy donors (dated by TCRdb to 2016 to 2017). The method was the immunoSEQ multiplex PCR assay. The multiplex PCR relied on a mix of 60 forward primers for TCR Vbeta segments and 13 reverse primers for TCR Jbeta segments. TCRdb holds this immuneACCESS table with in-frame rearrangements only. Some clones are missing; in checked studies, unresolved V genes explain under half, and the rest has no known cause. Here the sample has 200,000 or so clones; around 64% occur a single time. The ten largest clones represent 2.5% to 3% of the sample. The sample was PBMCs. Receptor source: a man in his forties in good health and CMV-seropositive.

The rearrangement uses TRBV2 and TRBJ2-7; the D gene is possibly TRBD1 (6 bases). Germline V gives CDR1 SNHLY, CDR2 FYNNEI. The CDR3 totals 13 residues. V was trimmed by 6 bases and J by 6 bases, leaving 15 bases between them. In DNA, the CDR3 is TGTGCCAGCAGGGACAGTCCTCGGACCGAGCAGTACTTC. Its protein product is CASRDSPRTEQYF.

The CDR3 DNA follows: TGTGCCAGCAGCCAAGATTTCGGGTTCGCCACTGAAGCTTTCTTT. Protein: CASSQDFGFATEAFF. The chain has TRBV4-2 and TRBJ1-1; D is uncertain. CDR1 is LGHNA, CDR2 YNFKEQ, per germline. Trimming took off 0 bases at V and 4 bases at J, with 12 bases between the two ends. CDR3 size: 15 residues.

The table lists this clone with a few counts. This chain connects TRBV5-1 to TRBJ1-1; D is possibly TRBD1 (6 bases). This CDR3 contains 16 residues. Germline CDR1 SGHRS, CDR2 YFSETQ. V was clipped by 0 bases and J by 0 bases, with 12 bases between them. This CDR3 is CASSLDRDVVNTEAFF. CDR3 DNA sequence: TGCGCCAGCAGCTTGGACAGGGACGTAGTGAACACTGAAGCTTTCTTT. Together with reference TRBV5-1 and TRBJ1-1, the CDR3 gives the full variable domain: KAGVTQTPRYLIKTRGQQVTLSCSPISGHRSVSWYQQTPGQGLQFLFEYFSETQRNKGNFPGRFSGRQFSNSRSEMNVSTLELGDSALYLCASSLDRDVVNTEAFFGQGTRLTVV.

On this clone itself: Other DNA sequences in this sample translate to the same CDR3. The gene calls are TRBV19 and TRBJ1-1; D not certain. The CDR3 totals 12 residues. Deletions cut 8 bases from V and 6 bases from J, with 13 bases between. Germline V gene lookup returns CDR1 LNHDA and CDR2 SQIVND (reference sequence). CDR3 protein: CASETGGPEAFF. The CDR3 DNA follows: TGTGCCAGTGAAACCGGCGGGCCTGAAGCTTTCTTT.

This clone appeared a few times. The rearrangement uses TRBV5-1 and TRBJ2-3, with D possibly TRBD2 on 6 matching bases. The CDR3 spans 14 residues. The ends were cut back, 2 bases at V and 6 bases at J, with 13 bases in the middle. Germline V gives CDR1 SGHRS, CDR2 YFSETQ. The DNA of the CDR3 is TGCGCCAGCAGCTTCCGGGACGCGGGGGATACGCAGTATTTT. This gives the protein CASSFRDAGDTQYF. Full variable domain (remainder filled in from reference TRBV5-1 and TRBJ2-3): KAGVTQTPRYLIKTRGQQVTLSCSPISGHRSVSWYQQTPGQGLQFLFEYFSETQRNKGNFPGRFSGRQFSNSRSEMNVSTLELGDSALYLCASSFRDAGDTQYFGPGTRLTVL.

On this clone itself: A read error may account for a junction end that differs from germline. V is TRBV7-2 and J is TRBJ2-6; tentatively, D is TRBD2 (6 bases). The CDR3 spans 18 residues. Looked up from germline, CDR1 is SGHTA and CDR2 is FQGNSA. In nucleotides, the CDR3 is TGTGCCAGCAACTTAGTGGGAGGACACCGGTCTGGGGCCAACGTCCTGACTTTC. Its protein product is CASNLVGGHRSGANVLTF.

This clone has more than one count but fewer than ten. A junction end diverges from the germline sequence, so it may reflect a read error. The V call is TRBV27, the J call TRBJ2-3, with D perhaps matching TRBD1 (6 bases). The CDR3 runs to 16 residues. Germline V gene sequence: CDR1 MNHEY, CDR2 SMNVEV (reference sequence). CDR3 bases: TGTGCCAGCAGTCTATCCCGGGACAACCTTCAGGATACGCAGTATTTT. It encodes CASSLSRDNLQDTQYF.

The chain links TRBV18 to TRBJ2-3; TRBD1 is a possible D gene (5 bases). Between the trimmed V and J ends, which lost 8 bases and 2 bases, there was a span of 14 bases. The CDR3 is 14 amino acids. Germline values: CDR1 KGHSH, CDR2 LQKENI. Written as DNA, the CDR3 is TGTGCCAGCGCCTCAGGGCAAACCACAGATACGCAGTATTTT. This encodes CASASGQTTDTQYF.

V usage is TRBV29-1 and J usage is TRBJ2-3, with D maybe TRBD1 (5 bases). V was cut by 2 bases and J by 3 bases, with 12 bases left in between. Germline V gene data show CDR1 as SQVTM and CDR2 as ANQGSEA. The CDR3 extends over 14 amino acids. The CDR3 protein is CSVEWAGRTDTQYF. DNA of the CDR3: TGCAGCGTTGAATGGGCAGGGCGTACAGATACGCAGTATTTT.